This record concerns one T cell receptor beta chain sequence. Its target is not known. V was cut by 3 bases and J by 0 bases, with 9 bases left in between. The length of the CDR3 is 14 residues. Germline V lookup: CDR1 SGHNT, CDR2 YENEEA. PRAID featured prominent immunodeficiency. The sample belongs to a study of stem cell transplantation in POMP-related autoinflammatory disease. As for the study in general: Before transplant: CD4+ naive skewing, low CD8+ proportions, reduced cytokine secretion.

Findings of the study overall: PRAID patients trended toward lower TRB diversity and higher clonality in all analyzed T-cell subsets.

Data came from immunoSEQ multiplex PCR; TCRdb stores just in-frame clones and leaves some out. The profile shows 8,500 to 10,000 clones, 79% of them singletons. The V call is TRBV11-3, the J call TRBJ2-7; D is ambiguous. The clonotype originates from a human patient with POMP-related autoinflammation and immune dysregulation (PRAID). Some of these T cells may belong to the graft donor. The sequencing used CD4+ T cells from PBMCs, collected after stem cell transplantation. Here the CDR3 reads CASSLPTTSYEQYF. The CDR3 DNA reads as TGTGCCAGCAGCTTGCCGACAACCTCCTACGAGCAGTACTTC.